Sequencing of this T cell receptor beta chain was carried out in a study of cytomegalovirus exposure and HLA in healthy donors. Of note for this clone: Its cognate antigen is unknown.

Primers for the PCR totalled 60 Vbeta and 13 Jbeta. Method: immunoSEQ multiplex PCR; TCRdb's copy keeps in-frame clones and lacks some. The table has under 250,000 clones, approximately 80% seen once. Overall study results and limits: In a later analysis, a genetic analysis reported fewer productive-TCR N-insertions in an Asian-associated ancestry cluster than the cohort average. TCR beta sequences reportedly predicted most subjects' HLA-A and HLA-B alleles accurately. Confirmation was obtained in vitro that a few CMV-associated chains are specific for CMV antigens.

The study sampled nominally healthy donors, though unrecorded immune exposures were likely. This CDR3 comprises 14 residues. Germline V gene lookup returns CDR1 SQVTM and CDR2 ANQGSEA. The junction had 7 bases not matched to a gene; V was cut back by 8 bases and J by 3 bases. The receptor was isolated from a man aged 50 or older in good health and CMV-seronegative. The chain recombines TRBV29-1 with TRBJ2-1; 10 nucleotides agree with TRBD1. The sequenced sample consisted of PBMCs. CDR3 protein: CSHQGQGHYNEQFF. CDR3 bases: TGCAGCCACCAGGGACAGGGGCACTACAATGAGCAGTTCTTC.